This TCR beta chain comes out of a study of T cell responses to AZD1222 COVID-19 vaccine. Germline loops: CDR1 SEHNR, CDR2 FQNEAQ (reference sequence). This CDR3 is 14 amino acids long. J was trimmed by 4 bases and V by 7 bases; bases with no gene match: 7. Study findings and constraints: Repertoires were obtained solely post-peak T cell response. The donors showed a predominance of white British ancestry and of females, with possible underestimation of clonal diversity. Unmutated regions of variants are reportedly targeted by nearly half of spike-specific TCRs.

The protocol was immunoSEQ multiplex PCR, while the TCRdb copy is restricted to in-frame clones and leaves out a portion. The sample includes about 130,000 clones, over 85% of them seen just once. With respect to this clone: What it binds is unknown.

This sequence originates from an adult who received the AZD1222 COVID-19 vaccine. The J gene is TRBJ2-1, the V gene TRBV7-9, with 7 positions matching TRBD1. The sample was peripheral blood, taken 28 days after the second AZD1222 dose. The CDR3 sequence is CASNRDSEYNEQFF. As DNA, the CDR3 is TGTGCCAGCAACCGGGACAGCGAATACAATGAGCAGTTCTTC.